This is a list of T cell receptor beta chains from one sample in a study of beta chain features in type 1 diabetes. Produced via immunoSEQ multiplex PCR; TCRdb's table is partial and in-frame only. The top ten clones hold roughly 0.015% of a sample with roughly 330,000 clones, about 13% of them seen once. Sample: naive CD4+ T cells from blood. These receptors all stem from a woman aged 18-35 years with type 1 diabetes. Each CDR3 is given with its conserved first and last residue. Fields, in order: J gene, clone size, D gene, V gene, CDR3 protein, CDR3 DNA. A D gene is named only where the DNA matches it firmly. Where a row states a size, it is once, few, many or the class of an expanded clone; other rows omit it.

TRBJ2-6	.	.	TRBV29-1	CSALSRAGANVLTF	TGCAGCGCCCTAAGCAGGGCAGGGGCCAACGTCCTGACTTTC
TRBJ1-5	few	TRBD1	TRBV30	CAWTPEGTGLSNQPQHF	TGTGCCTGGACTCCCGAAGGGACAGGACTTAGCAATCAGCCCCAGCATTTT
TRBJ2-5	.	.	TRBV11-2	CASSLDVVEETQYF	TGTGCCAGCAGCTTAGACGTTGTAGAAGAGACCCAGTACTTC
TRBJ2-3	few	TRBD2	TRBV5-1	CASSFLAGDVTDTQYF	TGCGCCAGCAGCTTTCTAGCGGGAGATGTCACAGATACGCAGTATTTT
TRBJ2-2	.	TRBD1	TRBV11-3	CASSNLGGTTGELFF	TGTGCCAGCAGCAACCTAGGGGGCACCACCGGGGAGCTGTTTTTT
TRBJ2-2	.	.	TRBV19	CASSMRGRNTGELFF	TGTGCCAGTAGTATGCGGGGGCGGAACACCGGGGAGCTGTTTTTT
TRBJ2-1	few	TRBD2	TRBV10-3	CAISHGGDDEQFF	TGTGCCATCAGTCACGGGGGGGACGATGAGCAGTTCTTC
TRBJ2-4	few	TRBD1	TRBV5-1	CASSPLQGGNIQYF	TGCGCCAGCAGCCCGCTACAGGGGGGAAACATTCAGTACTTC
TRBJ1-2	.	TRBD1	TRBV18	CASSPGTGEYYGYTF	TGTGCCAGCTCACCTGGCACAGGGGAGTACTATGGCTACACCTTC
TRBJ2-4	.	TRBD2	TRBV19	CASSPGLAGGPKNIQYF	TGTGCCAGTAGTCCGGGACTAGCGGGAGGGCCCAAAAACATTCAGTACTTC
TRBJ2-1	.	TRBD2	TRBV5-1	CASSWGTSGIYEQFF	TGCGCCAGCAGCTGGGGGACTAGCGGGATCTATGAGCAGTTCTTC
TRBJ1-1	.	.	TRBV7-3	CASSPGHSNTEAFF	TGTGCCAGCAGCCCCGGACATTCGAACACTGAAGCTTTCTTT
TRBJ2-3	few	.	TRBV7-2	CASSYGTSTDTQYF	TGTGCCAGCAGCTACGGGACTAGCACAGATACGCAGTATTTT
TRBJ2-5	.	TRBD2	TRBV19	CASSSLAGGPQTQYF	TGTGCCAGTAGTAGTCTAGCGGGAGGGCCGCAGACCCAGTACTTC
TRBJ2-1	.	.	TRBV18	CASSRRRYPDNEQFF	TGTGCCAGCTCACGCCGGCGGTACCCGGACAATGAGCAGTTCTTC